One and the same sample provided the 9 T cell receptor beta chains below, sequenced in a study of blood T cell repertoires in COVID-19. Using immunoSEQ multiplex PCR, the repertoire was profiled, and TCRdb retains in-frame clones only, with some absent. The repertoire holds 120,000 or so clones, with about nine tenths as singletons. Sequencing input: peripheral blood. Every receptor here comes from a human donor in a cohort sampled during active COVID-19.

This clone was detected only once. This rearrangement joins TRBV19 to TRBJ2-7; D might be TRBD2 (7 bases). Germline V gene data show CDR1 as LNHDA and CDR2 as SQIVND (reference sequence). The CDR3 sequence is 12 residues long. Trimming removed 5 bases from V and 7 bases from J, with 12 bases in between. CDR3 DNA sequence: TGTGCCAGTAGTGGGGGGGCGCGGGAGCAGTACTTC. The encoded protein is CASSGGAREQYF.

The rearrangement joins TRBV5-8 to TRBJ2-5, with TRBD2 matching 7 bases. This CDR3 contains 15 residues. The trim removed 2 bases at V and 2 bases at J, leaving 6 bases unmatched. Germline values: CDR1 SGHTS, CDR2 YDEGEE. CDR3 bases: TGTGCCAGCAGCTTCGGCGGGAGCACTCAAGAGACCCAGTACTTC. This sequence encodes CASSFGGSTQETQYF.

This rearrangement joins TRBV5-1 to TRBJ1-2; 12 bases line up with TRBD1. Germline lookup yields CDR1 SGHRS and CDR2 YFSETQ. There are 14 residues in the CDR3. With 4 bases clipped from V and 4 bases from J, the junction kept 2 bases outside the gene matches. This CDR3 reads CASSTGQGAYGYTF. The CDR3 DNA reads TGCGCCAGCAGCACGGGACAGGGGGCCTATGGCTACACCTTC.

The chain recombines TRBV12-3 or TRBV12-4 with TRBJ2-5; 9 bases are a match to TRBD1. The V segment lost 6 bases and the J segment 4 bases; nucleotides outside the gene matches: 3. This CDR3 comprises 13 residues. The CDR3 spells CASRRQGGETQYF. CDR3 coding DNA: TGTGCCAGCAGGAGACAGGGGGGAGAGACCCAGTACTTC.

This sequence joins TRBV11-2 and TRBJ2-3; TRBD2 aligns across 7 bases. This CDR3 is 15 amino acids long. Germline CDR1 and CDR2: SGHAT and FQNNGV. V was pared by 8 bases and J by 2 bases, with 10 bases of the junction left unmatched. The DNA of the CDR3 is TGTGCCAGCCGACTACCGGGACTAACCACAGATACGCAGTATTTT. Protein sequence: CASRLPGLTTDTQYF.

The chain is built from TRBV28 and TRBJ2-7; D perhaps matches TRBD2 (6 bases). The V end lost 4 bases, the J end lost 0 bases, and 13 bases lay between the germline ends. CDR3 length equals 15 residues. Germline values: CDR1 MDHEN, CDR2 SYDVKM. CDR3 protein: CASSSSPGLSYEQYF. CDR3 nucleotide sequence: TGTGCCAGCAGTTCCAGTCCGGGACTCTCCTACGAGCAGTACTTC. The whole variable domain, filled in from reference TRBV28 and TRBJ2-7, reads DVKVTQSSRYLVKRTGEKVFLECVQDMDHENMFWYRQDPGLGLRLIYFSYDVKMKEKGDIPEGYSVSREKKERFSLILESASTNQTSMYLCASSSSPGLSYEQYFGPGTRLTVT.

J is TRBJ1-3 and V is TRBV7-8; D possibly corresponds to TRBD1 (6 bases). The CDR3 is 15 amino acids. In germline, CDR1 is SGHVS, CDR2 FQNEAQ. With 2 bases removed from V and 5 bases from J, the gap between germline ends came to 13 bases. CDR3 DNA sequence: TGTGCCAGCAGCTTAACAGGGAACTTTAGAAACACCATATATTTT. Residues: CASSLTGNFRNTIYF.

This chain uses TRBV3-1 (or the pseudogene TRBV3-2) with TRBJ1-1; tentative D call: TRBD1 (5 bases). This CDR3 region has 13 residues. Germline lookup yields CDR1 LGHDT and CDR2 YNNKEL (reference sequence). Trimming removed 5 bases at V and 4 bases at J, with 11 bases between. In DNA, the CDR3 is TGTGCCAGCAGCAATATAGGGGCCACTGAAGCTTTCTTT. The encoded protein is CASSNIGATEAFF.

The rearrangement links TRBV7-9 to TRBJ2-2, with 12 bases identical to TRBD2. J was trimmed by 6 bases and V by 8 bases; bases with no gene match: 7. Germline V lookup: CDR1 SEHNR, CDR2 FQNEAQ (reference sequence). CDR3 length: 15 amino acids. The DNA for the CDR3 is TGTGCCAGCGGCCTAGCGGGGGGGCGGCCCGGGGAGCTGTTTTTT. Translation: CASGLAGGRPGELFF.